The rows below give T cell receptor beta chains drawn from one sample of a study of blood T cell repertoires in COVID-19. Some clones are missing from TCRdb's copy, which holds only in-frame ones; the method was immunoSEQ multiplex PCR. The sample lists 90,000 to 150,000 clones; roughly 91% were seen once. The sample taken for sequencing was peripheral blood. The receptors were sampled from a human donor with acute or convalescent COVID-19. The donor label of this sample is uncertain. Both conserved end residues are part of each CDR3. D genes are given only for firm matches. For some rows the clone size is stated as once, few or many, or as a class when expanded; others skip it.

j_call | d_call | v_call | cdr3_length | clone_size | cdr3_nt | cdr3_aa
TRBJ2-5 | TRBD2 | TRBV5-5 | 13 | once | TGTGCCAGCAGCTTGGGCGGGAGGGAGACCCAGTACTTC | CASSLGGRETQYF
TRBJ2-5 | TRBD2 | TRBV30 | 14 | NA | TGTGCCTGGAAAGCGGGGGCCGGCGCGGAGACCCAGTACTTC | CAWKAGAGAETQYF
TRBJ1-2 | NA | TRBV11-2 | 15 | NA | TGTGCCAGCAGCCCCCGTCAGGTCCCCTTTGGTGGCTACACCTTC | CASSPRQVPFGGYTF
TRBJ1-6 | NA | TRBV30 | 13 | NA | TGTGCCTGGAGTGTACGGGGTAATTCACCCCTCCACTTT | CAWSVRGNSPLHF
TRBJ2-7 | NA | TRBV6-5 | 13 | once | TGTGCCAGCAGACCCCCCGGGACCTACGAGCAGTACTTC | CASRPPGTYEQYF
TRBJ2-1 | TRBD2 | TRBV28 | 16 | once | TGTGCCAGCAGTCTCCCGGAGGGACTAGAGTTCGTTGAGCAGTTCTTC | CASSLPEGLEFVEQFF
TRBJ2-7 | TRBD2 | TRBV3-1/TRBV3-2 | 13 | NA | TGTGCCAGCAGCCATGGCGGGAGTTACGAGCAGTACTTC | CASSHGGSYEQYF
TRBJ1-5 | TRBD1 | TRBV5-8 | 15 | NA | TGTGCCAGCAGCAAGGGGACAGTATGGGATCAGCCCCAGCATTTT | CASSKGTVWDQPQHF
TRBJ2-1 | NA | TRBV24-1 | 12 | NA | TGTGCCACCAGTGATTCCTTAGCAGAGCAGTTCTTC | CATSDSLAEQFF
TRBJ1-6 | TRBD1 | TRBV25-1 | 13 | NA | TGTGCCAGCAGAATAACAGGGGATTCACCCCTCCACTTT | CASRITGDSPLHF
TRBJ2-1 | NA | TRBV5-4 | 15 | NA | TGTGCCAGCAACGGGGGAGGTAGGTCCTACAATGAGCAGTTCTTC | CASNGGGRSYNEQFF
TRBJ2-3 | NA | TRBV24-1 | 20 | NA | TGTGCCACCAGTGATTTAGGCGGGACTCTAAATATACCTAGCACAGATACGCAGTATTTT | CATSDLGGTLNIPSTDTQYF
TRBJ1-1 | NA | TRBV6-1 | 15 | NA | TGTGCCAGCATTGATGACAGCCGTACTAACACTGAAGCTTTCTTT | CASIDDSRTNTEAFF
TRBJ1-1 | NA | TRBV9 | 15 | NA | TGTGCCAGCAGCCTAGAGTGGTCCAGGGCCACTGAAGCTTTCTTT | CASSLEWSRATEAFF
TRBJ2-7 | TRBD2 | TRBV7-2 | 17 | NA | TGTGCCAGCAGCTCCCCCAGCGCGGGGGGAATCACCTACGAGCAGTACTTC | CASSSPSAGGITYEQYF
TRBJ2-1 | TRBD2 | TRBV7-9 | 16 | NA | TGTGCCAGCAGCCCCCTATCCGGGACTATATCGAATGAGCAGTTCTTC | CASSPLSGTISNEQFF
TRBJ1-5 | NA | TRBV6-2/TRBV6-3 | 14 | NA | TGTGCCAGCAGTTACCTCCAAGGGGGTCAGCCCCAGCATTTT | CASSYLQGGQPQHF
TRBJ2-1 | NA | TRBV27 | 13 | NA | TGTGCCAGCAGGTATGCGGCTGGGAGTGAGCAGTTCTTC | CASRYAAGSEQFF
TRBJ2-1 | TRBD2 | TRBV4-3 | 14 | once | TGCGCCAGCAGCCAAGCGGGAGGCCCCAATGAGCAGTTCTTC | CASSQAGGPNEQFF
TRBJ2-4 | NA | TRBV4-2 | 16 | few | TGTGCCAGCAGCCAAGATATGAGCCTCGCCAAAAACATTCAGTACTTC | CASSQDMSLAKNIQYF
TRBJ2-4 | NA | TRBV12-1 | 17 | once | TGTGCCAGCAGCACCGGACTAGCGGGAGAGGTCAAAAACATTCAGTACTTC | CASSTGLAGEVKNIQYF
TRBJ2-6 | NA | TRBV7-2 | 14 | NA | TGTGCCAGCAGCTTATTGGGCGGGGCCAACGTCCTGACTTTC | CASSLLGGANVLTF
TRBJ1-5 | TRBD1 | TRBV7-2 | 15 | NA | TGTGCCAGCAGCCTTACTACAGGGGGATTCGAGCCCCAGCATTTT | CASSLTTGGFEPQHF
TRBJ2-7 | TRBD1 | TRBV6-2/TRBV6-3 | 17 | NA | TGTGCCAGCAGTTACTCGAAAAGCGGACAGGGATCCTACGAGCAGTACTTC | CASSYSKSGQGSYEQYF
TRBJ2-1 | NA | TRBV5-6 | 16 | NA | TGTGCCAGCAGCTTGGTCAGCAGGGGTGGGGACAATGAGCAGTTCTTC | CASSLVSRGGDNEQFF
TRBJ2-7 | TRBD1 | TRBV5-6 | 12 | few | TGTGCCAGCAGCAGGGGGCCCTACGAGCAGTACTTC | CASSRGPYEQYF